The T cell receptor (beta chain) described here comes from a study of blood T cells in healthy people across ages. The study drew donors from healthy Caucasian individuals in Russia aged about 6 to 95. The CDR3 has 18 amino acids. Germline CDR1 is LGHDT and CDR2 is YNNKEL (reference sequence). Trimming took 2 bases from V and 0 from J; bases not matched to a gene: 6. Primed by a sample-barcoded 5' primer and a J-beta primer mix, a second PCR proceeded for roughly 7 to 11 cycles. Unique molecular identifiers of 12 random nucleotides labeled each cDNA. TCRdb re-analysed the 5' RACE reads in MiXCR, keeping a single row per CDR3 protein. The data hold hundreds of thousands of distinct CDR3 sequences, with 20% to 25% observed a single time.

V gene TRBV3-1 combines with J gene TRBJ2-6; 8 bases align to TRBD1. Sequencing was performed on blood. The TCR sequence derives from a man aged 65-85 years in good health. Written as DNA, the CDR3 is TGTGCCAGCAGCCAATTTGGGACAGGTTACTCTGGGGCCAACGTCCTGACTTTC. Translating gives CASSQFGTGYSGANVLTF.